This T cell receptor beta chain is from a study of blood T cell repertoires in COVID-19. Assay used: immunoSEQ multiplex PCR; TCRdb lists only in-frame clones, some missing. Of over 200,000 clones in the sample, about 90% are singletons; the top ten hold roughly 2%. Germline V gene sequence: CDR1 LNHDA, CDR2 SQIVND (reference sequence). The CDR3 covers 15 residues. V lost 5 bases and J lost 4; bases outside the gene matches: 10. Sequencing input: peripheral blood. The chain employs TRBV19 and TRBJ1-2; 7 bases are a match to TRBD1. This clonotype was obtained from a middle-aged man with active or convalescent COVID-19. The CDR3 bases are TGTGCCAGTAGTCCCAAACCGGGACAGCTCTATGGCTACACCTTC. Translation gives CASSPKPGQLYGYTF.